Given below is one T cell receptor (beta chain) in context. No antigen is known for it. This CDR3 region has 16 residues. Deletions cut 1 base from V and 0 bases from J, with 11 bases between. The germline V gene encodes CDR1 SGHRS and CDR2 YFSETQ. The data stem from a study of shared clonotypes between healthy human individuals. Study results and caveats: At large depth, rarefaction still showed sorted-subset sequencing to be incomplete. Researchers sampled blood only, noting tissue repertoires likely differ.

Repertoires were generated with immunoSEQ multiplex PCR, while TCRdb's copy carries only in-frame clones and drops some. The sample contains 2,500,000 or so clones, over 85% of which appear only once. The chain couples TRBV5-1 to TRBJ2-1; D might be TRBD1 (5 bases). The sample comprised naive CD4+ T cells from PBMCs. Subset given: CD45RA+ positively selected. The sequence was obtained from a man younger than 35 in good health. Some clones in this sample may be carry-over from other donors' samples. The CDR3 DNA reads TGCGCCAGCAGCTTGATAGGGGATAGCTCCTACAATGAGCAGTTCTTC. Translating it yields CASSLIGDSSYNEQFF. The full variable domain, its missing parts supplied by reference TRBV5-1 and TRBJ2-1, is KAGVTQTPRYLIKTRGQQVTLSCSPISGHRSVSWYQQTPGQGLQFLFEYFSETQRNKGNFPGRFSGRQFSNSRSEMNVSTLELGDSALYLCASSLIGDSSYNEQFFGPGTRLTVL.